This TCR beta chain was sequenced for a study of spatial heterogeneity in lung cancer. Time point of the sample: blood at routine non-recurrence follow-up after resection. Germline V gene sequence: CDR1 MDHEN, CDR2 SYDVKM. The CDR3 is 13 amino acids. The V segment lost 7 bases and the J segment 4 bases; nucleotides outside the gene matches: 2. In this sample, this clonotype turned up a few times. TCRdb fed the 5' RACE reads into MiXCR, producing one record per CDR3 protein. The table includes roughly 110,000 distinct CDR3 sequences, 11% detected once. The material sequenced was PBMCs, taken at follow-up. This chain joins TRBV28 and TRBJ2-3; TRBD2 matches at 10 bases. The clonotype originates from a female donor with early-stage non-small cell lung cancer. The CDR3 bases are TGTGCCAGCACTCTAGCGGGAGCAGATACGCAGTATTTT. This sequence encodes CASTLAGADTQYF.